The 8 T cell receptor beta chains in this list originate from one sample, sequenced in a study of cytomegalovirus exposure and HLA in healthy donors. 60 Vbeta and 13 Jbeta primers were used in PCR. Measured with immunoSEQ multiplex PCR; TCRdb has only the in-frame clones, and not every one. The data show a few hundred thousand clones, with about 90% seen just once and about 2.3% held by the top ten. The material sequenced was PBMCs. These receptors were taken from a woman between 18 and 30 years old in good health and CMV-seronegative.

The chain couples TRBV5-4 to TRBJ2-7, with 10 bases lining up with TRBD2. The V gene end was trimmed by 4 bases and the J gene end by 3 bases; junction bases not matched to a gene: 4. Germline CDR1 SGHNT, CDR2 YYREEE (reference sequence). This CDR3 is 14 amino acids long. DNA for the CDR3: TGTGCCAGCAGCGAGAGACTAGCGGGCTACGAGCAGTACTTC. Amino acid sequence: CASSERLAGYEQYF.

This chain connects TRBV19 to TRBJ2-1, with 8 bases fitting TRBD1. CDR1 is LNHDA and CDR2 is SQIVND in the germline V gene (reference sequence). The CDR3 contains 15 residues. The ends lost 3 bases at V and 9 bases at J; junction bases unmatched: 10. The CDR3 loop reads CASSIARGRGSEQFF. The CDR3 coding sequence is TGTGCCAGTAGTATTGCCAGGGGGCGCGGTAGTGAGCAGTTCTTC.

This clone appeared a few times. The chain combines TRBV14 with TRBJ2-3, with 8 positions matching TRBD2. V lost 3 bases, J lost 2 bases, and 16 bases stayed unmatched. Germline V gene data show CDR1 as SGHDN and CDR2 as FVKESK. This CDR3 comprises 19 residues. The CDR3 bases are TGTGCCAGCAGCCATTTAGGACTAGCCGTCTTTAGCGACACAGATACGCAGTATTTT. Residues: CASSHLGLAVFSDTDTQYF.

CDR3 DNA: TGTGCCTGGAGTGGGGGGTCGGACAGGAATCAGCCCCAGCATTTT. This codes for CAWSGGSDRNQPQHF. The chain employs TRBV30 and TRBJ1-5; 7 bases are shared with TRBD1. The CDR3 is made up of 15 amino acids. V shed 1 base and J 4 bases; nucleotides not matched to a gene: 7. CDR1 GTSNPN and CDR2 SVGIG come from the germline V gene (reference sequence).

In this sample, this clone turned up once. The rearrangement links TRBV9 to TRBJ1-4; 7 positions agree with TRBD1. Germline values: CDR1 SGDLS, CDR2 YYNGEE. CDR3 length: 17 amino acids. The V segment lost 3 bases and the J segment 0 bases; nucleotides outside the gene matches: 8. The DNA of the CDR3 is TGTGCCAGCAGCGGTGGACAGGACGCCTCAACTAATGAAAAACTGTTTTTT. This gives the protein CASSGGQDASTNEKLFF. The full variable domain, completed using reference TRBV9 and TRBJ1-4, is DSGVTQTPKHLITATGQRVTLRCSPRSGDLSVYWYQQSLDQGLQFLIQYYNGEERAKGNILERFSAQQFPDLHSELNLSSLELGDSALYFCASSGGQDASTNEKLFFGSGTQLSVL.

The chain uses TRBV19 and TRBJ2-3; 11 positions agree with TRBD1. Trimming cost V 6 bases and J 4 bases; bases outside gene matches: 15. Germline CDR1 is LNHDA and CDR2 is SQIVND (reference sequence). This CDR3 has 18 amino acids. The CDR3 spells CASRGFRDRGFSPDTQYF. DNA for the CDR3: TGTGCCAGTAGAGGCTTTAGGGACAGGGGGTTTTCGCCAGATACGCAGTATTTT.

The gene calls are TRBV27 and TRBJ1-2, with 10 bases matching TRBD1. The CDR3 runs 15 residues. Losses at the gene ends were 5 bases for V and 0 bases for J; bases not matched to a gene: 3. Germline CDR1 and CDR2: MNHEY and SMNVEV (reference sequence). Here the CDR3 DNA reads TGTGCCAGCAGTATAGGGACAGGGGCTAACTATGGCTACACCTTC. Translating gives CASSIGTGANYGYTF.

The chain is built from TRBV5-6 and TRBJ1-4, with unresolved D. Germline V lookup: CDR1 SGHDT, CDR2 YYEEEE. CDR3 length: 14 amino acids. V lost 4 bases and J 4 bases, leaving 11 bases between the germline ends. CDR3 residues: CASSSGQVNEKLFF. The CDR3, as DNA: TGTGCCAGCAGCAGCGGGCAGGTTAATGAAAAACTGTTTTTT.